Listed below are T cell receptor beta chains from one sample, sequenced in a study of T-cell reconstitution after alpha-beta-depleted transplantation in children. TCRdb passed the PCR reads through MiXCR, listing each CDR3 protein once. The sample has about 580,000 distinct CDR3 sequences, 20% to 25% seen once. This sample comprised PBMCs, mostly from graft donor cells, obtained 360 days after TCRalphabeta/CD19-depleted stem cell transplant. Every receptor here comes from a boy younger than two who had a stem cell transplant for acute myeloid leukemia, so the T cells may come from the graft donor. The CDR3 runs from the conserved cysteine through the conserved F or W. A D gene is named only where the DNA matches it firmly. Not every row has a clone size; where given, it reads once, few, many or a size class.

d_gene	v_gene	abundance	j_gene	CDR3aa	CDR3nt
TRBD2	TRBV15	many	TRBJ2-7	CATSRGAGMNEQYF	TGTGCCACCAGCAGAGGAGCGGGGATGAACGAGCAGTACTTC
NA	TRBV7-8	NA	TRBJ2-1	CASSLRQGRDEQFF	TGTGCCAGCAGCTTGAGGCAGGGGCGCGATGAGCAGTTCTTC
NA	TRBV2	many	TRBJ2-5	CATAATGSETQYF	TGTGCCACCGCAGCCACAGGGTCGGAGACCCAGTACTTC
TRBD2	TRBV20-1	many	TRBJ2-3	CSVMTSGEVTDTQYF	TGCAGTGTTATGACTAGCGGGGAGGTCACAGATACGCAGTATTTT
TRBD2	TRBV11-2	NA	TRBJ2-1	CASSTAGTRGHNEQFF	TGTGCCAGCAGCACCGCGGGGACTAGGGGCCACAATGAGCAGTTCTTC
NA	TRBV20-1	many	TRBJ1-2	CSATRVQNYGYTF	TGCAGCGCCACGCGGGTCCAGAACTATGGCTACACCTTC
NA	TRBV20-1	NA	TRBJ2-7	CSARDTGLNEQYF	TGCAGTGCTAGAGACACAGGGTTGAACGAGCAGTACTTC
TRBD1	TRBV20-1	NA	TRBJ2-4	CSARGRTGHRNIQYF	TGCAGTGCTAGAGGGAGGACAGGGCATAGGAACATTCAGTACTTC
NA	TRBV12-3/TRBV12-4	NA	TRBJ1-4	CASSFIAATNEKLFF	TGTGCCAGCAGTTTTATCGCAGCAACTAATGAAAAACTGTTTTTT
NA	TRBV7-2	NA	TRBJ2-3	CASSLARAADTQYF	TGTGCCAGCAGCTTGGCCAGGGCGGCAGATACGCAGTATTTT
NA	TRBV13	many	TRBJ2-5	CASSLGGGGPIKETQYF	TGTGCCAGCAGCTTAGGAGGAGGGGGGCCGATTAAGGAGACCCAGTACTTC
NA	TRBV28	few	TRBJ2-1	CASSFIAELSSYNEQFF	TGTGCCAGCAGTTTTATAGCGGAACTTAGCTCCTACAATGAGCAGTTCTTC
NA	TRBV5-1	few	TRBJ1-1	CASSLSSRTWSNSDINPLEAFF	TGCGCCAGCAGCTTGTCTTCCAGGACGTGGTCCAACTCAGATATTAATCCCCTCGAAGCTTTCTTT
TRBD2	TRBV9	many	TRBJ2-1	CASSVVSSGGGEQFF	TGTGCCAGCAGCGTAGTCTCTAGCGGGGGGGGTGAGCAGTTCTTC
NA	TRBV30	many	TRBJ2-7	CAWSVGQIYEQYF	TGTGCCTGGAGCGTAGGACAGATATACGAGCAGTACTTC
TRBD2	TRBV12-3/TRBV12-4	many	TRBJ2-5	CASSFMKRGHQETQYF	TGTGCCAGCAGTTTTATGAAGCGGGGGCACCAAGAGACCCAGTACTTC
NA	TRBV5-1	NA	TRBJ2-5	CASSFPNRDETQYF	TGCGCCAGCAGCTTTCCCAACAGGGACGAGACCCAGTACTTC
NA	TRBV6-5	few	TRBJ2-6	CASSYGQFFSGANVLTF	TGTGCCAGCAGTTACGGGCAGTTTTTCTCTGGGGCCAACGTCCTGACTTTC
NA	TRBV12-3/TRBV12-4	NA	TRBJ1-2	CASSPSSWKGYGYTF	TGTGCCAGCAGTCCCAGCTCATGGAAAGGCTATGGCTACACCTTC
NA	TRBV15	many	TRBJ1-1	CATSRDRGGTGAFF	TGTGCCACCAGCAGAGATCGGGGGGGAACGGGAGCTTTCTTT
NA	TRBV20-1	many	TRBJ2-3	CSARDVLLPDTQYF	TGCAGTGCTAGAGATGTCCTACTTCCAGATACGCAGTATTTT
NA	TRBV12-3/TRBV12-4	many	TRBJ2-3	CASSWGGRDTQYF	TGTGCCAGCAGTTGGGGGGGCCGGGATACGCAGTATTTT
TRBD1	TRBV20-1	NA	TRBJ1-2	CSAVVRDRGDYGYTF	TGCAGTGCTGTGGTCCGGGACAGGGGAGATTATGGCTACACCTTC
NA	TRBV20-1	NA	TRBJ1-2	CSARVRSGGYGYTF	TGCAGTGCTAGGGTCAGGTCTGGCGGGTATGGCTACACCTTC
TRBD2	TRBV20-1	NA	TRBJ2-3	CSARDQRGDTQYF	TGCAGTGCTAGAGATCAGCGGGGGGATACGCAGTATTTT
NA	TRBV11-2	NA	TRBJ1-2	CASSLLSGPEPQSYGYTF	TGTGCCAGCAGCTTACTCTCCGGGCCGGAGCCTCAGAGCTATGGCTACACCTTC
NA	TRBV6-5	few	TRBJ2-1	CASSWNQGWSYNEQFF	TGTGCCAGCAGTTGGAACCAGGGGTGGTCCTACAATGAGCAGTTCTTC
TRBD1	TRBV12-3/TRBV12-4	few	TRBJ1-2	CASSFRDRDFF	TGTGCCAGCAGTTTTCGCGACAGGGACTTTTTC
NA	TRBV2	many	TRBJ2-5	CASTEWAETQYF	TGTGCCAGCACCGAATGGGCTGAGACCCAGTACTTC
NA	TRBV29-1	many	TRBJ1-2	CSVGNREDYGYTF	TGCAGCGTTGGTAACAGGGAGGACTATGGCTACACCTTC
NA	TRBV4-1	many	TRBJ2-3	CASSQDPTGGYTDTQYF	TGCGCCAGCAGCCAAGATCCTACGGGGGGCTACACAGATACGCAGTATTTT
NA	TRBV11-2	NA	TRBJ2-1	CASSIRQLTYNEQFF	TGTGCCAGCAGCATACGACAGCTTACATACAATGAGCAGTTCTTC
NA	TRBV3-1	many	TRBJ2-3	CASSQGRTGYTDTQYF	TGTGCCAGCAGCCAAGGTCGAACGGGCTACACAGATACGCAGTATTTT
NA	TRBV10-3	once	TRBJ2-5	CAIRSGMTGYDHGSFQETQYF	TGTGCCATCAGGTCCGGGATGACAGGGTACGACCACGGGAGCTTCCAAGAGACCCAGTACTTC
NA	TRBV6-5	NA	TRBJ2-7	CASSYSKGSSYEQYF	TGTGCCAGCAGTTACTCAAAAGGTAGCTCCTACGAGCAGTACTTC
TRBD2	TRBV7-2	many	TRBJ2-2	CASSTAGGENTGELFF	TGTGCCAGCAGCACTGCGGGGGGGGAAAACACCGGGGAGCTGTTTTTT
NA	TRBV12-3/TRBV12-4	NA	TRBJ1-1	CASSFQTNTEAFF	TGTGCCAGCAGTTTCCAGACGAACACTGAAGCTTTCTTT
TRBD2	TRBV18	NA	TRBJ2-7	CASSRSSGGALMGIYEQYF	TGTGCCAGCTCCCGCTCGAGCGGGGGGGCCTTAATGGGTATCTACGAGCAGTACTTC
TRBD1	TRBV7-2	few	TRBJ2-2	CASSLVRQGSGELFF	TGTGCCAGCAGCTTAGTGAGACAGGGATCCGGGGAGCTGTTTTTT
NA	TRBV12-3/TRBV12-4	NA	TRBJ1-3	CASSSASTIYF	TGTGCCAGCAGTTCCGCCAGCACCATATATTTT
TRBD2	TRBV11-2	once	TRBJ2-1	CASSFSGTSSYNEQFF	TGTGCCAGCAGCTTCTCCGGGACTAGCTCCTACAATGAGCAGTTCTTC
NA	TRBV30	NA	TRBJ2-7	CAWSVGGVSYEQYF	TGTGCCTGGAGTGTAGGAGGGGTCTCCTACGAGCAGTACTTC